This T cell receptor beta chain was identified during a study of vaccination and CD4 T cells after COVID-19 (dated by TCRdb to 2021 to 2024). Concerning the study at large: SARS-CoV-2 positivity had been established in the convalescent patients by nasal swab PCR, and mild disease was recorded in several of these patients and severe disease in one. For a few convalescent patients, samples were collected at an early post-vaccination timepoint (day 14) as well as at a late post-vaccination timepoint (days 161 to 241). Post-COVID blood samples were collected from convalescent patients a median of approximately 93 days after diagnosis, with a range of roughly 30 to 161 days. Culture stimuli were overlapping spike peptide pools from SARS-CoV-2 and from the common cold coronaviruses HCoV-NL63, HCoV-OC43 and HCoV-229E. Post-vaccine blood samples were obtained a median of approximately 74 days after the second vaccine dose, with a range of about 14 to 241 days. In 10 COVID-19 convalescent patients and a handful of infection-naive healthy vaccine recipients, the spike-specific CD4+ TCR repertoire before mRNA vaccination was compared with the repertoire after mRNA vaccination. Participants got two doses of the Pfizer-BioNTech BNT162b2 vaccine (n=8) or two doses of the Moderna mRNA-1273 vaccine (n=2). The convalescent cohort included six males and four females, with two Hispanic individuals, seven Caucasians, two Asians and one multiracial person. Control cultures received a CEFX viral epitope pool as the positive control, an HIV-1 Nef peptide pool as the negative control, or no peptide.

CDR3 length: 14 amino acids, cysteine to phenylalanine. The read is trimmed to its CDR3 DNA, 42 bases read in frame from base 1. CDR1 and CDR2, looked up from the germline V gene, are ENHRY and SYGVKD. Ends trimmed: V by 6 bases, J by 8 bases; bases unmatched to a gene: 11. Beyond this particular receptor, the publication reports: Relatively few convalescent patients were included in the study, and early timepoints after natural infection were not analyzed. Of the vaccine-specific clones in convalescent patients, 304 of 307, or nearly all, reacted only to SARS-CoV-2 spike and did not cross-react with common cold coronaviruses. In convalescent patients, a median around 84% of post-vaccine SARS-CoV-2-reactive clones were detected only after vaccination, and vaccine-specific priming was suggested by this finding. Although the median number of SARS-CoV-2-reactive clonotypes went up from 20 to 25 after infection to some 40 after vaccination, the increase was not significant.

To note about this clonotype: The clone's antigen remains unknown. Base qualities are not provided; no much larger clone lies one nucleotide away.

According to the study, the label for this sample's time point signals: late sampling 161 to 241 days after vaccination in a few convalescent patients. This sample's treatment or condition label indicates: approximately nine-day PBMC culture with coronavirus spike peptide pools or control peptides (ViraFEST assay). The ViraFEST assay was used in the study, in which antigen-specific T cells were expanded with peptide pools and expanded clonotypes were subsequently identified by TCR sequencing. Positive SARS-CoV-2 PCR tests in the convalescent patients dated from March to December 2020, before Alpha, Beta and Delta variants emerged in the United States. Roughly 2.1 million PBMCs per well were cultured in IMDM with approximately 5.5% human AB serum and 8.5 to 10 IU/ml IL-2, plus 10 ug/ml peptide pools. Half of the culture medium was replaced with fresh IL-2-containing medium on days 3 and 7. After 10 days of culture, CD4+ T cells were isolated by negative selection using the EasySep CD4+ T cell isolation kit. Ficoll-Paque Plus gradient centrifugation was used to isolate PBMCs from whole blood, and the isolated PBMCs were then either used fresh or cryopreserved at -140C. Culture conditions were generally each tested in triplicate wells.

The library came from PCR. DNA from cultured CD4+ T cells underwent TCR sequencing with the Oncomine TCR Beta short-read assay at the Johns Hopkins FTIC core. The QIAamp micro DNA kit was used to extract genomic DNA from the cultured CD4+ T cells. The Oncomine TCR Beta libraries from cultured CD4+ T cells were pooled using unique dual indexes and then sequenced on an Illumina iSeq 100. In the paper's pipeline: Non-productive sequences were removed, and CDR3s that did not start with C, did not end with F or W, or were shorter than 7 amino acids were discarded. Antigen-specific clonotypes were identified with the MANAFEST web application by comparing peptide-stimulated wells with reference and other culture wells. To be called positive, a clone needed an FDR below 0.05, an odds ratio above 5, and a productive frequency above 0.1% in at least two of three replicate wells. Clonotypes that were significantly expanded in both SARS-CoV-2 spike wells and at least one common cold coronavirus spike condition were defined as cross-reactive. Levenshtein distances (stringdist) and unrooted phylogenetic trees (ape) in R version 3.6.1 were used to assess CDR3 homology. TCRdb reran the public reads through fastp at Q25 and MiXCR, keeping productive beta chains. Identical CDR3 proteins give one entry, which carries the most common genes and DNA. In this record, the V and J calls reflect TCRdb's handling and not the investigators' own analysis. For this sample the table gives over 20,000 distinct CDR3 sequences, of which less than 35% were detected only once. In total, the top ten clones hold around 8.4% of the sample.

The V and J segments used are TRBV10-3 and TRBJ2-3; 7 junctional bases match TRBD2. This receptor was identified in a human donor who had recovered from COVID-19. The sequences come from CD4+ T cells from blood, cultured in vitro, collected about 7 months after SARS-CoV-2 vaccination. The CDR3 loop reads CAIRTGLDDSTQYF. The bases read TGTGCCATCAGGACTGGACTAGATGACTCTACGCAGTATTTT.